The entry below describes one T cell receptor beta chain. The antigen remains undetermined. The table came from immunoSEQ multiplex PCR; TCRdb's copy has only in-frame clones and leaves some out. Found here are about 580,000 clones, 95% to 98% of them singletons; the top ten hold roughly 0.29%. This sample is drawn from a study of shared clonotypes between healthy human individuals. Study-wide findings and caveats: Clonotype sharing among donors was thought likely to change with sequencing depth.

CD45RO-negative, CCR7-selected cells formed the naive CD8 fraction, which excluded terminally differentiated effector memory CD45RA+ cells. The study enrolled healthy HIV-negative adults without recent acute infections or vaccinations as donors. Between the trimmed V and J ends, which lost 4 bases and 2 bases, there was a span of 8 bases. CDR3 length: 13 residues. Germline lookup yields CDR1 SGHDN and CDR2 FVKESK. This TCR was recovered from a man aged 25 to 40 in good health. The V and J genes are TRBV14 and TRBJ1-2; possibly TRBD1 for D (6 bases). Sequenced material: naive CD8+ T cells sorted from blood. In DNA form, the CDR3 reads TGTGCCAGCAGCCGCACAGGGAACTATGGCTACACCTTC. It yields the protein CASSRTGNYGYTF.